This T cell receptor beta chain was observed in a study of blood T cells in healthy people across ages. The authors ran a second PCR of roughly 6 to 12 cycles using a sample-barcoded 5' primer and a J-beta primer mix. Every cDNA molecule bore a tag from a template-switch adaptor containing 12 random nucleotides. In TCRdb, the 5' RACE reads were re-called with MiXCR into one record per CDR3 protein. The table lists more than 1.4 million distinct CDR3 sequences, roughly 45% of them singletons. This clonotype showed up just a few times. CDR3 size: 13 residues. Germline V CDR1 and CDR2: MNHEY, SMNVEV (reference sequence). Trimming shortened V by 5 bases and J by 13 bases, and 18 bases separated the two germline ends.

The sample taken for sequencing was blood. The chain employs TRBV27 and TRBJ2-1, with D uncertain. This TCR was recovered from a woman aged 18-35 years in good health. The CDR3 region is CASSPSAPTKQFF. The CDR3 DNA reads TGTGCCAGCAGTCCCTCAGCGCCTACAAAACAGTTCTTC.